The 5 T cell receptor beta chains below come from one sample, sequenced in a study of blood T cell repertoires in COVID-19. TCRdb keeps only in-frame clones here, not all; method: immunoSEQ multiplex PCR. Of about 290,000 clones in the sample, around 90% were seen once. The sequencing sample was made of PBMCs or T cells enriched from blood (not recorded which). These receptors were collected from a woman aged 40 to 55 who had recovered from COVID-19.

V is TRBV11-2 and J is TRBJ1-5; D is undetermined. Trimming left V 2 bases short and J 1 base short, with 6 bases between. This CDR3 region has 14 residues. From germline, CDR1 is SGHAT and CDR2 FQNNGV. CDR3 nucleotides: TGTGCCAGCAGCTTATCTGTGAGCAATCAGCCCCAGCATTTT. It codes for CASSLSVSNQPQHF. Supplemented by reference TRBV11-2 and TRBJ1-5, the full variable domain reads EAGVAQSPRYKIIEKRQSVAFWCNPISGHATLYWYQQILGQGPKLLIQFQNNGVVDDSQLPKDRFSAERLKGVDSTLKIQPAKLEDSAVYLCASSLSVSNQPQHFGDGTRLSIL.

The chain's CDR3 is CASSYVTGTLSYNEQFF. As DNA, the CDR3 is TGTGCCAGCAGCTACGTAACCGGGACTCTCTCCTACAATGAGCAGTTCTTC. The rearrangement links TRBV5-6 to TRBJ2-1; TRBD2 is a possible D gene (6 bases). The CDR3 contains 17 residues. Trimming shortened V by 3 bases and J by 0 bases, and 16 bases separated the two germline ends. CDR1 and CDR2 (germline): SGHDT, YYEEEE.

This clone is a singleton in its sample. V is TRBV27 and J is TRBJ1-3; maybe TRBD1 (6 bases). CDR1 is MNHEY and CDR2 is SMNVEV in the germline V gene (reference sequence). V lost 6 bases and J 0 bases, leaving 12 bases between the germline ends. This CDR3 contains 15 residues. The CDR3 bases are TGTGCCAGCAGGAAGGGGGACCTCTCTGGAAACACCATATATTTT. Its translation: CASRKGDLSGNTIYF.

This rearrangement joins TRBV6-5 to TRBJ1-2, with a possible D match to TRBD1 (5 bases). Germline lookup yields CDR1 MNHEY and CDR2 SVGAGI. Trimming cost V 5 bases and J 4 bases, with 14 bases left between them. The CDR3 length is 14 residues. CDR3 bases: TGTGCCAGCAGTACTGACAGAAAACTCTATGGCTACACCTTC. It encodes CASSTDRKLYGYTF.

The rearrangement links TRBV6-5 to TRBJ1-2, with D uncertain. This CDR3 spans 12 amino acids. The V end was cut by 2 bases, the J end by 4 bases, with 5 bases between. From germline, CDR1 is MNHEY and CDR2 SVGAGI. The CDR3 nucleotides are TGTGCCAGCAGTTACGCGGGCTATGGCTACACCTTC. Residues: CASSYAGYGYTF.